The clone carrying this T cell receptor beta chain occurred once. Its antigen is not known. Germline is not matched at one junction end, which may reflect a read error. The CDR3 sequence is 14 residues long. Germline CDR1 MNHNS, CDR2 SASEGT. Primers included in the PCR were 60 Vbeta and 13 Jbeta primers. Sequenced by immunoSEQ multiplex PCR; TCRdb stores in-frame clones only, minus some. The data hold 170,000 or so clones, with about 80% observed a single time. The data belong to a study of cytomegalovirus exposure and HLA in healthy donors. Study results and caveats: Accurate predictions that matched the HLA-A and HLA-B alleles of most subjects were reportedly made from TCR beta sequences.

Sequencing input: PBMCs. The chain carries TRBV6-1 and TRBJ1-1; perhaps TRBD1 as D (6 bases). The source of this sequence is a man between 18 and 29 years old in good health and CMV-seronegative. The chain's CDR3 is CAISESTGNTEAFF. The CDR3 coding sequence is TGTGCCATCAGTGAGTCGACAGGGAACACTGAAGCTTTCTTT.